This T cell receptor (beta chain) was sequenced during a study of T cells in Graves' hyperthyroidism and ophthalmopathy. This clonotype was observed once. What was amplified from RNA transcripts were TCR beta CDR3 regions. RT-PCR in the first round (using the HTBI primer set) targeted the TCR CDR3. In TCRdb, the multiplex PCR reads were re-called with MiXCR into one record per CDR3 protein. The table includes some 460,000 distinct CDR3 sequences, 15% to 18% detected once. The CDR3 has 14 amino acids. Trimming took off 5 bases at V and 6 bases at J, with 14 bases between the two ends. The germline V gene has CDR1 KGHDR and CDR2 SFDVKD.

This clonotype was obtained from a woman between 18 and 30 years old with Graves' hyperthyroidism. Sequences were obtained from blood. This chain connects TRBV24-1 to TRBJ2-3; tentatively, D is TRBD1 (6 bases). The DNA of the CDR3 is TGTGCCACCAGTGGGGACAAGATAGGCGATACGCAGTATTTT. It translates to CATSGDKIGDTQYF.